This TCR beta chain was documented in a study of T cell repertoires in ileal Crohn's disease. Study overall: From the resection specimen's proximal margin, biopsies were taken as MI.

The time point was: proximal margin of the surgical specimen (macroscopically non-inflamed). Eligibility required adulthood, ileal or ileocolonic Crohn's disease and indicated ileocolonic resection. The repertoire was sequenced with immunoSEQ multiplex PCR; TCRdb's copy has only in-frame clones and lacks some. The sample holds some 2,000 clones, 88% seen once. The CDR3 length is 13 residues. From germline, CDR1 is SGHRS and CDR2 YFSETQ. Deletions cut 4 bases from V and 2 bases from J, with 10 bases between. Sequencing input: ileal tissue. This clonotype was obtained from an adult with Crohn's disease. This chain connects TRBV5-1 to TRBJ2-7, with a possible D match to TRBD1 (6 bases). CDR3 in DNA: TGCGCCAGCAGCCGGGGACAAACCTACGAGCAGTACTTC. Protein: CASSRGQTYEQYF.